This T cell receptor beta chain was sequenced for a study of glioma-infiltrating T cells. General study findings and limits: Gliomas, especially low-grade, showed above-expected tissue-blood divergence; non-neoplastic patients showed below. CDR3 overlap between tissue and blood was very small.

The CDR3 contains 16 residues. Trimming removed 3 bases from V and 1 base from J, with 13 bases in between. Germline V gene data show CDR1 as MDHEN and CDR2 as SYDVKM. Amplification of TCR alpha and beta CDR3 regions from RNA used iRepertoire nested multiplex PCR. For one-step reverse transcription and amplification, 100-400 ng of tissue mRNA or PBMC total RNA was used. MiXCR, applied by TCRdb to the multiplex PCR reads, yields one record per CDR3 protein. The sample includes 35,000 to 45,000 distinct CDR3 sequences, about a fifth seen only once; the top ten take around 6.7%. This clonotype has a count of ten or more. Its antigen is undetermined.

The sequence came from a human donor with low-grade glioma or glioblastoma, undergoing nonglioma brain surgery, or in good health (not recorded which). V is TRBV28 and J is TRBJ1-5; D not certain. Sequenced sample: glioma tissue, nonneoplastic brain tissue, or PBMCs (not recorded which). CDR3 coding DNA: TGTGCCAGCAGTTTGGTGGTTCCTCAAAGCAATCAGCCCCAGCATTTT. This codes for CASSLVVPQSNQPQHF.